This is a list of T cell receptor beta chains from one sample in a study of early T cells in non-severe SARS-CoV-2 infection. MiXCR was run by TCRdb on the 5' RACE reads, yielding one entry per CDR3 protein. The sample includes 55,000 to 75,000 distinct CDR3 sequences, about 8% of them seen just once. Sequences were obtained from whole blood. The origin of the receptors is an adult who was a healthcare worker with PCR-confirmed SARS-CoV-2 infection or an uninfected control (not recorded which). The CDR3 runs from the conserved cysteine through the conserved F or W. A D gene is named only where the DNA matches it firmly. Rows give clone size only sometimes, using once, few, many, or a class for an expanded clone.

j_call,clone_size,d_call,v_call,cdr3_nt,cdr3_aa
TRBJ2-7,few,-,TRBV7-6,TGTGCCAGCAGCTTATCCGGGTTCACCTACGAGCAGTACTTC,CASSLSGFTYEQYF
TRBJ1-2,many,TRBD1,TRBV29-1,TGCAGCGTTGAAGGGACAGGAGCCTATGGCTACACCTTC,CSVEGTGAYGYTF
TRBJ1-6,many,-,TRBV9,TGTGCCAGCAGCCCACAGTCTAGGTCACCCCTCCACTTT,CASSPQSRSPLHF
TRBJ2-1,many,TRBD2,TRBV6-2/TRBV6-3,TGTGCCAGCAGTGCCGGGACTAGTAGTTTCGGTGAGCAGTTCTTC,CASSAGTSSFGEQFF
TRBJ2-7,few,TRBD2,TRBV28,TGTGCCAGCCACCACGGGACTAGCTTGTACGAGCAGTACTTC,CASHHGTSLYEQYF
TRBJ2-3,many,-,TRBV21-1,TGTGCCAGCAGCAAAAAGGGGGACGGCAACGGGACAGATACGCAGTATTTT,CASSKKGDGNGTDTQYF
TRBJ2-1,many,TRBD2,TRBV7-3,TGTGCCAGCAGCCCCGGGACTAACCTTAGAAATGAGCAGTTCTTC,CASSPGTNLRNEQFF
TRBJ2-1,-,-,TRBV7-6,TGTGCCAGCAGCTTAAGCTGGGGGGAGCAGTTCTTC,CASSLSWGEQFF
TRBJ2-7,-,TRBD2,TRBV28,TGTGCCAGCAGTTACGAGCGGGAGGAGCAGTACTTC,CASSYEREEQYF
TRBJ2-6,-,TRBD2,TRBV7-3,TGTGCCAGCAGCTTAATGTCGCTAGCGGGCTCCTCTGGGGCCAACGTCCTGACTTTC,CASSLMSLAGSSGANVLTF
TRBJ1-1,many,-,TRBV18,TGTGCCAGCTCAAGCAACCCGGGACCTCTTTTGGCTTTCTTT,CASSSNPGPLLAFF
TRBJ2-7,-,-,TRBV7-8,TGTGCCAGCAGCTTGGGAGGGGGGATCTACGAGCAGTACTTC,CASSLGGGIYEQYF
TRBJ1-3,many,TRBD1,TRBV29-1,TGCAGCGTCCGGGACAGGGAAACCATATATTTT,CSVRDRETIYF
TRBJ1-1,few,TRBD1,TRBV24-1,TGTGCCACCAGTGACTCGACAGGGAAGAACACTGAAGCTTTCTTT,CATSDSTGKNTEAFF
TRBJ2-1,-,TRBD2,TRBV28,TGTGCCAGCAGTTTACTAGCGGGAGAGGGAAATGAGCAGTTCTTC,CASSLLAGEGNEQFF
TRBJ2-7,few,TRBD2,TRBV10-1,TGCGCCAGCAGTGGGACTAGCGGGAGGGCCCCGTTCGAGCAGTACTTC,CASSGTSGRAPFEQYF
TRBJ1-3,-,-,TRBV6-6,TGTGCCAGCAGTGCTCCTACGTTCAGCTCTGGAAACACCATATATTTT,CASSAPTFSSGNTIYF
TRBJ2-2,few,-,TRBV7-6,TGTGCCAGCAGCCCCCGGGACATGAACACCGGGGAGCTGTTTTTT,CASSPRDMNTGELFF
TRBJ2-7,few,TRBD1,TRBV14,TGTGCCAGCAGCCAAGGGACCGCACGGACAGGGTGGAACGAGCAGTACTTC,CASSQGTARTGWNEQYF
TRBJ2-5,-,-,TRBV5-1,TGCGCCAGCAGCCCCGGTCCGGGCGAGACCCAGTACTTC,CASSPGPGETQYF
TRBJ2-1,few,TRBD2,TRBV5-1,TGCGCCAGCAGCACTAGCGGGAGGGACAATGAGCAGTTCTTC,CASSTSGRDNEQFF
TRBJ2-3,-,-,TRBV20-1,TGCAGTGCTAGAGATCAGTTAGGGGCAGATACGCAGTATTTT,CSARDQLGADTQYF
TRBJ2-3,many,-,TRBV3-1,TGTGCCAGCAGCCCAGGGCCTAGCCGAGGCCCAGATACGCAGTATTTT,CASSPGPSRGPDTQYF
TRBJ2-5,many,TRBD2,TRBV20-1,TGCAGTGCTGGAGTAGCGGGGGGTTACCAAGAGACCCAGTACTTC,CSAGVAGGYQETQYF
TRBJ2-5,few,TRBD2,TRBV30,TGTGCCTGGAGTAGGGTAGCGGGTATAGAGACCCAGTACTTC,CAWSRVAGIETQYF
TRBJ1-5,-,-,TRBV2,TGTGCCAGCCGAAGACAGGCATTCAATCAGCCCCAGCATTTT,CASRRQAFNQPQHF
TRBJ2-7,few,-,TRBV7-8,TGTGCCAGCAGTCCAACCGGGACACCCTACGAGCAGTACTTC,CASSPTGTPYEQYF
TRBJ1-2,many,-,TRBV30,TGTGCCCGTTCCCCAGGGGAGGGCTATGGCTACACCTTC,CARSPGEGYGYTF
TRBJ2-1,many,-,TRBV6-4,TGTGCCAGCAGTGACTCGAGTCTCGAGCAGTTCTTC,CASSDSSLEQFF
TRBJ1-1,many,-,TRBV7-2,TGTGCCAGCAGCCCCTTACAGGGACACAACACTGAAGCTTTCTTT,CASSPLQGHNTEAFF
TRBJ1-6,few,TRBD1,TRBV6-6,TGTGCCAGCAGCCGGGGGCCGGGACAGGGTAATTCACCCCTCCACTTT,CASSRGPGQGNSPLHF
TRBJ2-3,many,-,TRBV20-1,TGCAGTGCTAGCGGAGACACAGATACGCAGTATTTT,CSASGDTDTQYF
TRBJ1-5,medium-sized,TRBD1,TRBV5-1,TGCGCCAGCAGCGGAAGACAGGGACGGAGCAATCAGCCCCAGCATTTT,CASSGRQGRSNQPQHF
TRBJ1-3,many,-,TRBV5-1,TGCGCCAGCAGCTTGGAGGCAGAAGGAAACACCATATATTTT,CASSLEAEGNTIYF
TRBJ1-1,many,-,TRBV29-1,TGCAGCGCCTCCCGGGGGGTCGAAGCTTTCTTT,CSASRGVEAFF
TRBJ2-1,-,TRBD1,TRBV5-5,TGTGCCAGCAGCTCGGATGAGGACAGGGACTACAATGAGCAGTTCTTC,CASSSDEDRDYNEQFF
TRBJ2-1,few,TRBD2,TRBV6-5,TGTGCCAGCAGTTACGGACTAGCGGGAGGAAATGAGCAGTTCTTC,CASSYGLAGGNEQFF
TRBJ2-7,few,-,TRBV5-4,TGTGCCAGCAGCTTGATGGGCTGGGGCGAGCAGTACTTC,CASSLMGWGEQYF